The TCR beta chain described here comes from a study of blood T cell repertoires in COVID-19. Original analysis: It was from reference gene primer amplification that nucleated cell counts were estimated. Using immunoSEQ multiplex PCR, the repertoire was profiled, and TCRdb retains in-frame clones only, with some absent. The DNA was the basis for D and trimming; V, J and clone size are from that table. The repertoire consists of roughly 290,000 clones, with 75% to 90% occurring once and the leading ten covering about an eighth. This TCR came from a woman in her sixties or seventies with acute or convalescent COVID-19. Sequencing was done on a sample of peripheral blood.

The CDR3 sequence is CASSMDSDQPQHF. Here the CDR3 DNA reads TGTGCCAGTAGTATGGACAGCGATCAGCCCCAGCATTTT. The chain employs TRBV19 and TRBJ1-5; a weak D match, TRBD1 (6 bases). The CDR3 is 13 amino acids. Germline CDR1 and CDR2: LNHDA and SQIVND (reference sequence). Trimming took 3 bases from V and 5 from J, leaving 8 bases between them.